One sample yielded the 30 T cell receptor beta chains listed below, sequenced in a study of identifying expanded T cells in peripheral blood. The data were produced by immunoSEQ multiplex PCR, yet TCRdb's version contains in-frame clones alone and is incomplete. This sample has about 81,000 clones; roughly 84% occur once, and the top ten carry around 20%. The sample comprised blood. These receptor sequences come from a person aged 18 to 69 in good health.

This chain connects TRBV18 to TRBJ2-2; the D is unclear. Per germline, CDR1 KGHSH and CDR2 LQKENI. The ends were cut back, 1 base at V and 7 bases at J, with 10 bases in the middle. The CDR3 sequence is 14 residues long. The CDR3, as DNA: TGTGCCAGCTCACCACAGCAGACTGGCGGGGAGCTGTTTTTT. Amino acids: CASSPQQTGGELFF.

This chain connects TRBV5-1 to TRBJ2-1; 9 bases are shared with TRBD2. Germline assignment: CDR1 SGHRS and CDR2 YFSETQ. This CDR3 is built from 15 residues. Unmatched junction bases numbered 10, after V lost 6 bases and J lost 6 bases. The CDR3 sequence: CASMFSSGTGNEQFF. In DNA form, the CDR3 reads TGCGCCAGCATGTTTTCTAGCGGGACTGGCAATGAGCAGTTCTTC.

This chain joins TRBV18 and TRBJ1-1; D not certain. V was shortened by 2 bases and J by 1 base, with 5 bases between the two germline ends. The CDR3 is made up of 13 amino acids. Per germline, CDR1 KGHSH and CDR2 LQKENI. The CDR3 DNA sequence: TGTGCCAGCTCACCATTCAGGAACACTGAAGCTTTCTTT. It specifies CASSPFRNTEAFF.

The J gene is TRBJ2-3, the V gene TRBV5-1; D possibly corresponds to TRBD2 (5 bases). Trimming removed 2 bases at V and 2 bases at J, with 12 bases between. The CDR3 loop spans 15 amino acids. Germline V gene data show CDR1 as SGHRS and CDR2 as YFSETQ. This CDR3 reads CASSLVGDHTDTQYF. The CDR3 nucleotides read TGCGCCAGCAGCTTAGTGGGAGACCACACAGATACGCAGTATTTT.

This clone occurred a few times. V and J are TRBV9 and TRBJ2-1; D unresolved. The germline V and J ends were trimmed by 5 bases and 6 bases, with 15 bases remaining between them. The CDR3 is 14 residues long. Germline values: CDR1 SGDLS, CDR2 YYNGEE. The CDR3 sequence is CASRNPGRSNEQFF. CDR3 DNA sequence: TGTGCCAGCAGAAACCCAGGACGGAGCAATGAGCAGTTCTTC. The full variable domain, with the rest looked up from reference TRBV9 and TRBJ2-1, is DSGVTQTPKHLITATGQRVTLRCSPRSGDLSVYWYQQSLDQGLQFLIQYYNGEERAKGNILERFSAQQFPDLHSELNLSSLELGDSALYFCASRNPGRSNEQFFGPGTRLTVL.

In DNA form, the CDR3 reads TGTGCCAGCAGTCCCCGAGGCAGCGGGAGTACGAACACCGGGGAGCTGTTTTTT. This gives the protein CASSPRGSGSTNTGELFF. This sequence joins TRBV14 and TRBJ2-2; 8 nucleotides agree with TRBD2. In germline, CDR1 is SGHDN, CDR2 FVKESK. The junction had 12 bases not matched to a gene; V was cut back by 6 bases and J by 0 bases. CDR3 size: 18 residues.

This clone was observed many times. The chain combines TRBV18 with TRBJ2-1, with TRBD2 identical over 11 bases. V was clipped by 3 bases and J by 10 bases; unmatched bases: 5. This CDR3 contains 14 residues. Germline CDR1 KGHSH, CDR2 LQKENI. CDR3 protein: CASSPGLAGGEQFF. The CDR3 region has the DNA TGTGCCAGCTCACCGGGGCTAGCGGGAGGAGAGCAGTTCTTC.

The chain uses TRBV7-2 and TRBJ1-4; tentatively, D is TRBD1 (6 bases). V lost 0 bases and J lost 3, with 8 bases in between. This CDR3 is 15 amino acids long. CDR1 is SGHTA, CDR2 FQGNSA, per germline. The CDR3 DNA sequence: TGTGCCAGCAGCTTAGCCCGGACAGCTAATGAAAAACTGTTTTTT. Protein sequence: CASSLARTANEKLFF.

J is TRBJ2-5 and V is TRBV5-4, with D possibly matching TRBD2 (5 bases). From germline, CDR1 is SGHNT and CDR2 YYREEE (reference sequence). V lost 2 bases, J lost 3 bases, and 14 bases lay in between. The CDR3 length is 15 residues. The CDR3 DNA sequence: TGTGCCAGCAGCTTCGAGGGATTAAAAGAAGAGACCCAGTACTTC. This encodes CASSFEGLKEETQYF.

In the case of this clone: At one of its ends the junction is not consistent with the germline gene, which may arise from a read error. DNA for the CDR3: TGTGCCAGCAGTTCAACAGGGGACAACGTCCTGACTTTC. It specifies CASSSTGDNVLTF. The gene calls are TRBV27 and TRBJ2-6, with 7 nucleotides matching TRBD1. Germline V gene lookup returns CDR1 MNHEY and CDR2 SMNVEV (reference sequence). The CDR3 spans 13 residues.

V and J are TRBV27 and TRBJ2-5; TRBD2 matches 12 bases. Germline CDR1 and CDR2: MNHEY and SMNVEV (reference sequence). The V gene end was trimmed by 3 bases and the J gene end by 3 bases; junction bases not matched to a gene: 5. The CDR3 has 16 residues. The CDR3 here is CASSFTSGRREETQYF. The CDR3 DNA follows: TGTGCCAGCAGTTTTACTAGCGGGAGGAGGGAAGAGACCCAGTACTTC.

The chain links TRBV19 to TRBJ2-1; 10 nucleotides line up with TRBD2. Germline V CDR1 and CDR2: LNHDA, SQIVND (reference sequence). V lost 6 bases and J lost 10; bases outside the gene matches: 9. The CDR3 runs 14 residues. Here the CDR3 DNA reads TGTGCCAGTAGCGAAAGCGGGAGGGCGGAGGAGCAGTTCTTC. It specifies CASSESGRAEEQFF.

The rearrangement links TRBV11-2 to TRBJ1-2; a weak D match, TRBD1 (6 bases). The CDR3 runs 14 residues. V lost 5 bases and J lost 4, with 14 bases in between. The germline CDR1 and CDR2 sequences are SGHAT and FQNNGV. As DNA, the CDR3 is TGTGCCAGCAGCCCCTCGGACAGATTCTATGGCTACACCTTC. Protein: CASSPSDRFYGYTF.

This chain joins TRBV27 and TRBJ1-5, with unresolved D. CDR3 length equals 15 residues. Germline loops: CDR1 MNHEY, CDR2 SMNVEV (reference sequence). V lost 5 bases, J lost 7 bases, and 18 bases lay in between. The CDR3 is CASSPPGGSSQPQHF. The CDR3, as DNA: TGTGCCAGCAGTCCCCCCGGAGGGTCGAGCCAGCCCCAGCATTTT.

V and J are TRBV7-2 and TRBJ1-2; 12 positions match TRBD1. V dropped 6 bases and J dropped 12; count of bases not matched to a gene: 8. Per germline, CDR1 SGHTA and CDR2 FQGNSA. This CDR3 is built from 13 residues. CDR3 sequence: CASSLPGQGANTF. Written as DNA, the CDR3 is TGTGCCAGCAGTCTGCCGGGACAGGGGGCAAACACCTTC.

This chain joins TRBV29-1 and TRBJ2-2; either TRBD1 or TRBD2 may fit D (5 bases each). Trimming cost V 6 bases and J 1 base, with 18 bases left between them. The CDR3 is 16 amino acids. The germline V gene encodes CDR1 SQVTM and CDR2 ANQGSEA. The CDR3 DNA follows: TGCAGCGTCCAACTTTATGGGGGTTTGAACACCGGGGAGCTGTTTTTT. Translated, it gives CSVQLYGGLNTGELFF.

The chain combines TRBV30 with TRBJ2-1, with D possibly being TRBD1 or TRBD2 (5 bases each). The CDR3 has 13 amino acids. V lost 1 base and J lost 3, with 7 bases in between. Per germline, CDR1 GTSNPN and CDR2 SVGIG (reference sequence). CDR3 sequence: CAWSGGIYNEQFF. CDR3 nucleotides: TGTGCCTGGAGTGGGGGGATCTACAATGAGCAGTTCTTC.

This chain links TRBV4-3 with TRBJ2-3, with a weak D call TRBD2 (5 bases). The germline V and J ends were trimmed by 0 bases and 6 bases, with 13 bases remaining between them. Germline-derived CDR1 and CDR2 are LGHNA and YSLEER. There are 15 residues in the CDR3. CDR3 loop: CASSQEARGYDTQYF. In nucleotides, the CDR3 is TGCGCCAGCAGCCAAGAGGCCCGAGGGTACGATACGCAGTATTTT.

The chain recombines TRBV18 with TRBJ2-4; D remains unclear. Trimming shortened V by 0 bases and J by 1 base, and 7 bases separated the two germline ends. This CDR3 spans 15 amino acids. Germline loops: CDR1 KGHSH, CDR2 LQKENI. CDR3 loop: CASSPPHNAKNIQYF. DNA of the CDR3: TGTGCCAGCTCACCACCCCACAATGCCAAAAACATTCAGTACTTC.

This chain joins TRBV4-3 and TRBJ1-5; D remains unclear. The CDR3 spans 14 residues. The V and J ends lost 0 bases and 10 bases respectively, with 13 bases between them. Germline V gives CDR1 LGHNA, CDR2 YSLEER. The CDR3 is CASSQDRGVSPQHF. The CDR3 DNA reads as TGCGCCAGCAGCCAAGATCGGGGAGTTTCACCCCAGCATTTT.

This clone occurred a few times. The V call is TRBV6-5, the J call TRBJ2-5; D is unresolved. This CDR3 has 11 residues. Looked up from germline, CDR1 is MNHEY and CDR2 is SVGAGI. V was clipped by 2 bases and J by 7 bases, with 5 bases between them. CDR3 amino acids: CASSYGGTQYF. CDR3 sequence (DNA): TGTGCCAGCAGTTACGGTGGGACCCAGTACTTC.

The CDR3 DNA follows: TGTGCCAGCAGCTTCGGGACTCTTCTCTACGAGCAGTACTTC. Translating gives CASSFGTLLYEQYF. The chain uses TRBV7-2 and TRBJ2-7, with TRBD2 as a possible D gene (6 bases). The CDR3 totals 14 residues. V was clipped by 3 bases and J by 3 bases, with 12 bases between them. CDR1 is SGHTA and CDR2 is FQGNSA in the germline V gene.

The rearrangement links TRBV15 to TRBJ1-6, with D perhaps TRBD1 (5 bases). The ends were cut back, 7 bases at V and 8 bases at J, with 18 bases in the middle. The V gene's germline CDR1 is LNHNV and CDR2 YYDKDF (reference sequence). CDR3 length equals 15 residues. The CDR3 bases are TGTGCCACCAACCTCGACATGGGGCGCGATTCACCCCTCCACTTT. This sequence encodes CATNLDMGRDSPLHF.

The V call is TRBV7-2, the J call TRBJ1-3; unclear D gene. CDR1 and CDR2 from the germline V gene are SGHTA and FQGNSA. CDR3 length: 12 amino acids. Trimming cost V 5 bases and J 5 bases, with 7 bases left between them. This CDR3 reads CASSILRNTIYF. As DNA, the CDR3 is TGTGCCAGCAGCATCCTTAGAAACACCATATATTTT.

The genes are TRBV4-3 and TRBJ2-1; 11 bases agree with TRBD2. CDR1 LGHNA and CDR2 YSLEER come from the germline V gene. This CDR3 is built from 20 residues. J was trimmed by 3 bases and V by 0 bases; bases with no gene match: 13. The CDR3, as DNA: TGCGCCAGCAGCCAAGATTTCAGGGTCCTAGCGGGAGGATACTACAATGAGCAGTTCTTC. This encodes CASSQDFRVLAGGYYNEQFF.

The CDR3 loop reads CASSVGKGMGSYNEQFF. CDR3 coding DNA: TGTGCCAGCAGCGTAGGGAAGGGAATGGGCTCCTACAATGAGCAGTTCTTC. The chain has TRBV9 and TRBJ2-1; D gene uncertain. The V end was cut by 0 bases, the J end by 0 bases, with 13 bases between. The germline gives CDR1 SGDLS, CDR2 YYNGEE. CDR3 size: 17 residues.

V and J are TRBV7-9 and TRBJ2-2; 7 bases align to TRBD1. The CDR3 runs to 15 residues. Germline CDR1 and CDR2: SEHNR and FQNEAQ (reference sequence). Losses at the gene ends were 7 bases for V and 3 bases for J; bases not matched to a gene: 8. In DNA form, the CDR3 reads TGTGCCAGCACCTCGGGACAGCCAGACACCGGGGAGCTGTTTTTT. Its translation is CASTSGQPDTGELFF.

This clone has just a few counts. CDR3 in DNA: TGTGCCAGCAGTTTGGAGGATAGGACGGCCTTCCGACATTTT. This sequence encodes CASSLEDRTAFRHF. This sequence joins TRBV28 and TRBJ1-5, with no clear D. The CDR3 has 14 residues. V was clipped by 3 bases and J by 16 bases, with 22 bases between them. CDR1 and CDR2 (germline): MDHEN, SYDVKM.

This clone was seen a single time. The CDR3 here is CASSSTRYEQFF. In DNA form, the CDR3 reads TGTGCCAGCAGCAGTACTAGGTATGAGCAGTTCTTC. The rearrangement joins TRBV7-9 to TRBJ2-1; the D gene is possibly TRBD2 (5 bases). In germline, CDR1 is SEHNR, CDR2 FQNEAQ (reference sequence). Trimming shortened V by 5 bases and J by 8 bases, and 10 bases separated the two germline ends. The CDR3 runs 12 residues. Looking up the rest from reference TRBV7-9 and TRBJ2-1 gives the full variable domain: DTGVSQNPRHKITKRGQNVTFRCDPISEHNRLYWYRQTLGQGPEFLTYFQNEAQLEKSRLLSDRFSAERPKGSFSTLEIQRTEQGDSAMYLCASSSTRYEQFFGPGTRLTVL.

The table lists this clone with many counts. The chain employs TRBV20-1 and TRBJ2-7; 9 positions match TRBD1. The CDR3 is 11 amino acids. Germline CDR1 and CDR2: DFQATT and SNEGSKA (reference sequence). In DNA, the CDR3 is TGCAGAGGACAGGGGTCCTACGAGCAGTACTTC. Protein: CRGQGSYEQYF.